Reported below is one TCR beta chain. Antigen unknown. The record originates from a study of T-cell memory formation after mild COVID-19. Turning to the study itself: Among the donors, TCR clusters were largely specific to each donor. Study-level points and caveats: Some SARS-CoV-2-responding clones were already detected in memory before infection. Day 37-peaking second-wave clones had unconfirmed SARS-CoV-2 specificity. For contracting clones, CD4+ ones sat mainly in CM and EM, CD8+ in EMRA.

TCRdb re-called the 5' RACE reads through MiXCR, storing one row per CDR3 protein. The data show approximately 300,000 distinct CDR3 sequences, 15% to 20% seen once. Trimming removed 6 bases at V and 6 bases at J, with 26 bases between. CDR3 length: 17 residues. Germline V lookup: CDR1 MNHNS, CDR2 SASEGT. The rearrangement links TRBV6-1 to TRBJ1-1; maybe TRBD1 (5 bases). Specimen: PBMCs or a T cell subset sorted from them (not recorded which). The clonotype originates from a man aged 18 to 35 who had mild COVID-19 (a few samples of this study predate the infection). Cell type and time point are not known. The CDR3, as DNA: TGTGCCAGCAGGGACACTCATCTCTTAGGTCTGTACTCTGAAGCTTTCTTT. It specifies CASRDTHLLGLYSEAFF.